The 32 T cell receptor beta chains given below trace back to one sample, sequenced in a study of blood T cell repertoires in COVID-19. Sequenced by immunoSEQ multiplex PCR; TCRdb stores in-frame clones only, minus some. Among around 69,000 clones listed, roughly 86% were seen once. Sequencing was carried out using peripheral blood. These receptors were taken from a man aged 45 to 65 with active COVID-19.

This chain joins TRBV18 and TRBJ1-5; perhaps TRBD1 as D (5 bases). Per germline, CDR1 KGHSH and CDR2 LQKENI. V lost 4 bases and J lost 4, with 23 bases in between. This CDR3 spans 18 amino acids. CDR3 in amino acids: CASSLTQLSNGGNQPQHF. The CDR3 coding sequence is TGTGCCAGCTCACTAACCCAGCTCTCAAACGGGGGGAATCAGCCCCAGCATTTT.

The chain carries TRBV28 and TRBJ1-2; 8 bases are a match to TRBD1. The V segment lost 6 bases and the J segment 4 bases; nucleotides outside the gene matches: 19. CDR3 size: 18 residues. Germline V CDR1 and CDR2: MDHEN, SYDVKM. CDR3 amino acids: CASSLRGPGQGLAYGYTF. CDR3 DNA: TGTGCCAGCAGCCTCAGGGGACCTGGACAGGGTCTGGCCTATGGCTACACCTTC.

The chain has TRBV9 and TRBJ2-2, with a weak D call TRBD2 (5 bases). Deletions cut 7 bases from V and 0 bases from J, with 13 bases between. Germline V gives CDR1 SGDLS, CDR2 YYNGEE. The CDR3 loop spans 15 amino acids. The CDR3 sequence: CASRRAPTNTGELFF. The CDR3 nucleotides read TGTGCCAGCCGGCGGGCGCCGACGAACACCGGGGAGCTGTTTTTT.

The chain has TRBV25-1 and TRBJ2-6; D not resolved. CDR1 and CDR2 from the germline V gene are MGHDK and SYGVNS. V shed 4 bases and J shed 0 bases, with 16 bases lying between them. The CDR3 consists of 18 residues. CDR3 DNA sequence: TGTGCCAGCAGTGCCCCCTCCCGTCGGTCCTCTGGGGCCAACGTCCTGACTTTC. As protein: CASSAPSRRSSGANVLTF.

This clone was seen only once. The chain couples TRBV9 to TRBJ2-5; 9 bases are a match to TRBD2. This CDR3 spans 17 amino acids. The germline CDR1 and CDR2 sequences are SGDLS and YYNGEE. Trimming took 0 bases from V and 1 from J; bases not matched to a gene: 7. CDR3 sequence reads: CASSVGAGGLPQETQYF. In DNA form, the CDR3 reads TGTGCCAGCAGCGTAGGGGCGGGGGGGCTACCCCAAGAGACCCAGTACTTC.

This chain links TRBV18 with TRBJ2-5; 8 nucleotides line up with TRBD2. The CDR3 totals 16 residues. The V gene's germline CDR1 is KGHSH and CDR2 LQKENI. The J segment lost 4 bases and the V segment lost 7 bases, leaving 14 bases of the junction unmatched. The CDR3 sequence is CASYQWSGSLRETQYF. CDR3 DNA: TGTGCCAGCTATCAGTGGAGCGGGAGTTTAAGAGAGACCCAGTACTTC.

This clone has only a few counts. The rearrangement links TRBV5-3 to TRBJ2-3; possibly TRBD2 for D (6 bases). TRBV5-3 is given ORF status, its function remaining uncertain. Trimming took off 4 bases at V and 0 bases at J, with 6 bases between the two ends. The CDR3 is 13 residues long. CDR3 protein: CARSGTSTDTQYF. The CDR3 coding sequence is TGTGCCAGAAGCGGGACTAGCACAGATACGCAGTATTTT.

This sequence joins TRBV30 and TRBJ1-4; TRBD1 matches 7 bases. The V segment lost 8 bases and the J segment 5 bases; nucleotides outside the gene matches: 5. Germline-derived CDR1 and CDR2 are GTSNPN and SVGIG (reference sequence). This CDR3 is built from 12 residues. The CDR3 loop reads CARDRRNEKLFF. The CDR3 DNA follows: TGTGCCCGGGACAGAAGGAATGAAAAACTGTTTTTT.

The CDR3 spells CSASRGPMNTEAFF. The CDR3 bases are TGCAGTGCTAGTAGGGGGCCTATGAACACTGAAGCTTTCTTT. V usage is TRBV20-1 and J usage is TRBJ1-1; 7 bases line up with TRBD1. V lost 3 bases, J lost 0 bases, and 4 bases stayed unmatched. This CDR3 has 14 amino acids. Germline CDR1 and CDR2: DFQATT and SNEGSKA (reference sequence).

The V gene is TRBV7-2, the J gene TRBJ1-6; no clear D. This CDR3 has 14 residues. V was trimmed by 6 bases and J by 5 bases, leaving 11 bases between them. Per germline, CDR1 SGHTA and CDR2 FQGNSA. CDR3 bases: TGTGCCAGCAGGCTCGCACTTAATAATTCACCCCTCCACTTT. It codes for CASRLALNNSPLHF.

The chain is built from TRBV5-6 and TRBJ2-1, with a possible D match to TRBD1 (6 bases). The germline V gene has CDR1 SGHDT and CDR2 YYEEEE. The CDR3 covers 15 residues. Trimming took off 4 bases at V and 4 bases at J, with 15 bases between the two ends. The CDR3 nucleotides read TGTGCCAGCAGCCACAGGGAACTGAGGTACAATGAGCAGTTCTTC. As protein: CASSHRELRYNEQFF.

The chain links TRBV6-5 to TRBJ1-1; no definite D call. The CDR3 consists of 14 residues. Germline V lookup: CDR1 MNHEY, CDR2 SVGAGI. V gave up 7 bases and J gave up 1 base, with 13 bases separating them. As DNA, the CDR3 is TGTGCCAGCACCCCCGGGGAGTGGAACACTGAAGCTTTCTTT. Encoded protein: CASTPGEWNTEAFF.

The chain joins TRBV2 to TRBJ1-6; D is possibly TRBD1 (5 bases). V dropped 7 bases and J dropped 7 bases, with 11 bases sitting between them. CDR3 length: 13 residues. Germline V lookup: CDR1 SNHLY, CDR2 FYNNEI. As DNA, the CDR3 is TGTGCCAGCACCGCTGGGGGGAATTCACCCCTCCACTTT. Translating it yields CASTAGGNSPLHF.

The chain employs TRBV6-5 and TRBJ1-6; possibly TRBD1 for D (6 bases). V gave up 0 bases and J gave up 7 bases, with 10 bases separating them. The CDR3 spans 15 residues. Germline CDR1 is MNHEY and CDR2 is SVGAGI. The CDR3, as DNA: TGTGCCAGCAGTTACTCATCAGGGGAAAATTCACCCCTCCACTTT. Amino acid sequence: CASSYSSGENSPLHF.

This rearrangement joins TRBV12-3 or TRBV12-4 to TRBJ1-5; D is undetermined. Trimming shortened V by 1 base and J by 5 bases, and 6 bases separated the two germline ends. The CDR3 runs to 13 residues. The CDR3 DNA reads TGTGCCAGCAGTTTAGGACGGGATCAGCCCCAGCATTTT. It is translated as CASSLGRDQPQHF.

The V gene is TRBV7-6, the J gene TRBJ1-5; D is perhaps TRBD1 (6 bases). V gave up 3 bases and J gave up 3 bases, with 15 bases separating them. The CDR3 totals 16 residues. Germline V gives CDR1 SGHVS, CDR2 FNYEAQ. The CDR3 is CASSLGQGGSNQPQHF. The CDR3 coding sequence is TGTGCCAGCAGCTTGGGACAAGGGGGATCCAATCAGCCCCAGCATTTT. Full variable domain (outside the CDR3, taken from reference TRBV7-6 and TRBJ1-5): GAGVSQSPRYKVTKRGQDVALRCDPISGHVSLYWYRQALGQGPEFLTYFNYEAQQDKSGLPNDRFSAERPEGSISTLTIQRTEQRDSAMYRCASSLGQGGSNQPQHFGDGTRLSIL.

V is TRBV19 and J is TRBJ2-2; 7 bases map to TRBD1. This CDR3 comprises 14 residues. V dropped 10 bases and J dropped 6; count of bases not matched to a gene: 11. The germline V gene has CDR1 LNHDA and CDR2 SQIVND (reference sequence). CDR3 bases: TGTGCCATTGGGGACAGCGATTTCGCCGGGGAGCTGTTTTTT. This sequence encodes CAIGDSDFAGELFF.

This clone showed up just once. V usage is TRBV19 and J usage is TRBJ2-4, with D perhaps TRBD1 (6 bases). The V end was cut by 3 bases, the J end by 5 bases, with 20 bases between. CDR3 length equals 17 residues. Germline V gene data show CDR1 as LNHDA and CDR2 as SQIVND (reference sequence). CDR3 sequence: CASSIYRTVEDQNIQYF. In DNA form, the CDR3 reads TGTGCCAGTAGTATTTACCGGACAGTGGAAGACCAAAACATTCAGTACTTC.

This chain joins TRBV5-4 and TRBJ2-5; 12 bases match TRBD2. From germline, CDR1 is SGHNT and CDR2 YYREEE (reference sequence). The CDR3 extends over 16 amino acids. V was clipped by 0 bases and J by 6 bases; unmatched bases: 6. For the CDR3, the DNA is TGTGCCAGCAGCTTGGCTACTAGCGGGGGGATAAAGACCCAGTACTTC. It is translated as CASSLATSGGIKTQYF.

Here the CDR3 reads CASSKPDAGAGQPQHF. The CDR3 region has the DNA TGTGCCAGCAGCAAACCTGATGCAGGGGCGGGCCAGCCCCAGCATTTT. The chain carries TRBV21-1 and TRBJ1-5; the table calls TRBD1, which could not be checked here. TRBV21-1 is classified as a pseudogene. CDR3 size: 16 residues.

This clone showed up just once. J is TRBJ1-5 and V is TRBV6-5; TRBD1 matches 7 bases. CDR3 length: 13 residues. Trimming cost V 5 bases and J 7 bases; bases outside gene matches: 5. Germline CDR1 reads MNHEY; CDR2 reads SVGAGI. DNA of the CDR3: TGTGCCAGCAGTCTGACAGGGAACCAGCCCCAGCATTTT. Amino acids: CASSLTGNQPQHF.

CDR3: CASSSALGGSQPQHF. DNA of the CDR3: TGTGCCAGCAGTTCGGCGCTGGGGGGAAGTCAGCCCCAGCATTTT. V and J are TRBV28 and TRBJ1-5; tentatively, D is TRBD1 (5 bases). Trimming left V 4 bases short and J 6 bases short, with 16 bases between. CDR3 length: 15 residues. Germline CDR1 and CDR2: MDHEN and SYDVKM.

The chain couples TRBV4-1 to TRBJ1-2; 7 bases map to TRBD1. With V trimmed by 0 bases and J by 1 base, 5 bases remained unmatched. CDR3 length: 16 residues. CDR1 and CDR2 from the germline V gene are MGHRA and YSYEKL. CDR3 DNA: TGCGCCAGCAGCCAAGACTTGACAGGGATTAACTATGGCTACACCTTC. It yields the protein CASSQDLTGINYGYTF.

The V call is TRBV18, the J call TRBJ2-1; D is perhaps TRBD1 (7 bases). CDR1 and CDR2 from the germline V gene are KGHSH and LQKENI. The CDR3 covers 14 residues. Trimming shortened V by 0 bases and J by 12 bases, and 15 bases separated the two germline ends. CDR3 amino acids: CASSPPERGRGQFF. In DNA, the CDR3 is TGTGCCAGCTCACCACCGGAGAGGGGGCGGGGGCAGTTCTTC.

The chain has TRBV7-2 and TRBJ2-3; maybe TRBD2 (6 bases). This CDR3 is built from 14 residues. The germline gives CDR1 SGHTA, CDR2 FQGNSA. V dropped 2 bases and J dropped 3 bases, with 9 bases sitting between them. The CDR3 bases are TGTGCCAGCAGCTTACGACTAGTTACAGATACGCAGTATTTT. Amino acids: CASSLRLVTDTQYF.

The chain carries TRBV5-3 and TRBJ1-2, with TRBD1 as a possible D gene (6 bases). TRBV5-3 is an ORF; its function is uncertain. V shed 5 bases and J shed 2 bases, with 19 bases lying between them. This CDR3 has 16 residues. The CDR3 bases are TGTGCCAGAAGAGACACCGGGACACATTCAAACTATGGCTACACCTTC. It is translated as CARRDTGTHSNYGYTF.

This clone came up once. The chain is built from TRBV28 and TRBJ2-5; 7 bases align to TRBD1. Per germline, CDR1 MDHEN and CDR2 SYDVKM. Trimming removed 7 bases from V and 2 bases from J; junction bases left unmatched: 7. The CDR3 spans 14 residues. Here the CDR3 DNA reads TGTGCCAGCAAGCCCGCAGGGGGTCAAGAGACCCAGTACTTC. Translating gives CASKPAGGQETQYF.

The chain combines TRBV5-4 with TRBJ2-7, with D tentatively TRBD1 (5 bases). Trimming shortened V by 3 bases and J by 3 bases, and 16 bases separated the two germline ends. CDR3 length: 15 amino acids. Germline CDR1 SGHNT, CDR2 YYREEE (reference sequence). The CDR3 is CASSWGQGASYEQYF. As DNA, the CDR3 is TGTGCCAGCAGCTGGGGCCAAGGGGCCAGCTACGAGCAGTACTTC.

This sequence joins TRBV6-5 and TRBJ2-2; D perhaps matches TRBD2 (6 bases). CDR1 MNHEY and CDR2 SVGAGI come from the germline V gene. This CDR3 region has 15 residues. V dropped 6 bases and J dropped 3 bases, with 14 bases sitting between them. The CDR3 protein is CASSLGGVHTGELFF. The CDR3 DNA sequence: TGTGCCAGCAGCCTCGGAGGGGTTCACACCGGGGAGCTGTTTTTT.

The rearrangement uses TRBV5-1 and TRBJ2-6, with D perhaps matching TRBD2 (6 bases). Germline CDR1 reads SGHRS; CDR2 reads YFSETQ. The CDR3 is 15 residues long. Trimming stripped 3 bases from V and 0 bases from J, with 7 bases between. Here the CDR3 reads CASSWGDSGANVLTF. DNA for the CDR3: TGCGCCAGCAGCTGGGGGGACTCTGGGGCCAACGTCCTGACTTTC.

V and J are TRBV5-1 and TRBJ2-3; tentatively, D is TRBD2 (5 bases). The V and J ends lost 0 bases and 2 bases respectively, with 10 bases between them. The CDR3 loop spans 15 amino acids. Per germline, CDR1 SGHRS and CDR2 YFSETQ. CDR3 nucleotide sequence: TGCGCCAGCAGCTTGGCGGACTTTAACACAGATACGCAGTATTTT. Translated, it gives CASSLADFNTDTQYF.

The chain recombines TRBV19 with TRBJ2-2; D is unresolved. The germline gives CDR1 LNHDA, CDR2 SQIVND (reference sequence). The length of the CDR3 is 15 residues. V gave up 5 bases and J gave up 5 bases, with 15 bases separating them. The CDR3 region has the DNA TGTGCCAGTAGTTTCCGGGTGTCTGGTACCGGGGAGCTGTTTTTT. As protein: CASSFRVSGTGELFF.